This is a list of T cell receptor beta chains from one sample in a study of post-analysis software for immune sequencing data. In TCRdb, the PCR reads were re-called with MiXCR into one record per CDR3 protein. The sample holds about 810,000 distinct CDR3 sequences, under 70% seen once. The sample comprised blood. All receptors derive from a girl aged 5-17 years with multiple sclerosis. Each CDR3 is given without its conserved first and last residue.

TRBJ2-3 TRBV10-3 AISGRTGGPTDTQY
TRBJ1-1 TRBV4-1 ASSPPGRRKNTEAF
NA TRBV6-5 VSSYSAGGLETQY
TRBJ2-2 TRBV5-6 ASSLGLDTGELF
TRBJ2-3 TRBV24-1 ATSLTSTDTQY
NA TRBV14 ASSQETVAYEQY
TRBJ2-6 TRBV27 ASSLGDRGSGANVLT
TRBJ1-2 TRBV6-2/TRBV6-3 ASSWGYGGYT
TRBJ2-7 TRBV9 ASSPQGRAYEQY
TRBJ1-2 TRBV6-5 ASSPFRASGGYT
TRBJ1-1 TRBV20-1 SAVPVGVDTEAF
TRBJ2-7 TRBV20-1 SAAGTSGRKFHEQY
TRBJ2-4 TRBV12-5 ASGLVILQGLAAAKNIQY
TRBJ2-5 TRBV29-1 SVEERGRESETQY
TRBJ1-3 TRBV12-3/TRBV12-4 ASSLGQLGRAIY
TRBJ2-7 TRBV5-1 ASSSCGTDYDEQY
TRBJ2-6 TRBV6-1 ASRSGTGLSGANVLT
TRBJ2-2 TRBV7-3 ASSPGTSGKGTGELF
TRBJ2-1 TRBV29-1 SVGTIVDKSYNEQF
TRBJ1-6 TRBV19 ASSMGGAGSPLH
TRBJ2-5 TRBV7-2 ASSRRTSGGQETQY
TRBJ2-3 TRBV20-1 SASPGGRTDTQY
NA TRBV5-1 ASSLFGLAGWREQF
TRBJ2-3 TRBV12-3/TRBV12-4 ASSHPQGSEGADTEY
TRBJ2-7 TRBV7-9 ASSFRGDRGKRTYEQY
TRBJ1-1 TRBV4-2 ASSQVTGRPEAF
TRBJ1-2 TRBV4-1 ASSQDRGRYALGYT
TRBJ1-6 TRBV2 ASRRTASPLH
TRBJ1-2 TRBV20-1 SARDPTGQPYGYT
TRBJ2-3 TRBV6-5 ASTNRILSDTQY
TRBJ2-7 TRBV27 ASSYSGPSYEQY
TRBJ2-2 TRBV5-1 ASSSTSVRGELF
TRBJ2-5 TRBV4-2 ASSQEPQREGLETQY
TRBJ2-1 TRBV3-1 ASSHQSGVYNEQF
TRBJ1-2 TRBV12-3/TRBV12-4 ASSLRQPPYGYT